The 10 T cell receptor beta chains in this list originate from one sample, sequenced in a study of T cell responses to AZD1222 COVID-19 vaccine. The protocol was immunoSEQ multiplex PCR, while the TCRdb copy is restricted to in-frame clones and leaves out a portion. The sample includes about 88,000 clones, just over 90% seen only once; the top ten take 5% to 5.5%. Source: peripheral blood, taken on day 0 of AZD1222 vaccination. Receptor source: an adult in good health.

The gene calls are TRBV7-2 and TRBJ1-2, with D perhaps TRBD1 (5 bases). The germline CDR1 and CDR2 sequences are SGHTA and FQGNSA. The V end was cut by 0 bases, the J end by 1 base, with 12 bases between. The CDR3 is 16 amino acids. The CDR3 sequence is CASSLATGRINYGYTF. Written as DNA, the CDR3 is TGTGCCAGCAGCTTAGCTACGGGACGGATTAACTATGGCTACACCTTC. The complete variable domain, with remaining parts taken from reference TRBV7-2 and TRBJ1-2, reads GAGVSQSPSNKVTEKGKDVELRCDPISGHTALYWYRQSLGQGLEFLIYFQGNSAPDKSGLPSDRFSAERTGGSVSTLTIQRTQQEDSAVYLCASSLATGRINYGYTFGSGTRLTVV.

The chain has TRBV28 and TRBJ2-3; a possible D gene is TRBD2 (5 bases). CDR1 MDHEN and CDR2 SYDVKM come from the germline V gene. CDR3 size: 16 residues. V was pared by 7 bases and J by 5 bases, with 22 bases between. The CDR3 sequence: CASTLSGERAGDTQYF. In DNA, the CDR3 is TGTGCCAGCACCCTGAGTGGGGAGAGGGCGGGAGATACGCAGTATTTT.

V and J are TRBV28 and TRBJ1-1; D is perhaps TRBD1 (5 bases). Germline CDR1 reads MDHEN; CDR2 reads SYDVKM. Trimming pared 6 bases from V and 4 bases from J, leaving 21 bases between. The CDR3 is 16 residues long. The CDR3 loop is CASRARDGHGSTEAFF. For the CDR3, the DNA is TGTGCCAGCAGAGCGAGGGACGGGCATGGTAGCACTGAAGCTTTCTTT.

This clone was detected a few times. The chain links TRBV5-5 to TRBJ2-1, with 13 bases fitting TRBD2. Germline CDR1 and CDR2: SGHKS and YYEKEE (reference sequence). The J segment lost 10 bases and the V segment lost 4 bases, leaving 2 bases of the junction unmatched. This CDR3 is built from 13 residues. The DNA for the CDR3 is TGTGCCAGCAGCGTGGGACTAGCGGGGGAGCAGTTCTTC. Encoded protein: CASSVGLAGEQFF.

This sequence joins TRBV24-1 and TRBJ1-2, with no clear D. The CDR3 length is 14 residues. V shed 1 base and J shed 0 bases, with 5 bases lying between them. CDR1 and CDR2 (germline): KGHDR, SFDVKD. DNA for the CDR3: TGTGCCACCAGTGATTTCCGGGCTAACTATGGCTACACCTTC. It codes for CATSDFRANYGYTF.

This chain joins TRBV27 and TRBJ2-5; perhaps TRBD1 as D (5 bases). V was cut by 8 bases and J by 1 base, with 17 bases left in between. This CDR3 has 15 amino acids. Germline CDR1 and CDR2: MNHEY and SMNVEV (reference sequence). The CDR3 region has the DNA TGTGCCAGCTCCCTTTCAAGGGGATCCCAAGAGACCCAGTACTTC. Protein: CASSLSRGSQETQYF.

V gene TRBV7-9 combines with J gene TRBJ2-7, with TRBD1 matching over 9 bases. Germline trimming cut 3 bases from V and 0 bases from J; bases unmatched to any gene: 3. Germline assignment: CDR1 SEHNR and CDR2 FQNEAQ (reference sequence). This CDR3 is 15 amino acids long. CDR3 nucleotide sequence: TGTGCCAGCAGCTTTGGGACAGGGCTCTCCTACGAGCAGTACTTC. Translated, it gives CASSFGTGLSYEQYF.

The gene calls are TRBV9 and TRBJ1-1; D gene ambiguous. From germline, CDR1 is SGDLS and CDR2 YYNGEE. This CDR3 comprises 13 residues. Trimming took 3 bases from V and 1 from J, leaving 7 bases between them. This CDR3 reads CASSEAGNTEAFF. The CDR3 DNA follows: TGTGCCAGCAGCGAAGCGGGGAACACTGAAGCTTTCTTT.

CDR3 DNA: TGTGCCAGTAGTCCCCTAAACGGGGAGCTGTTTTTT. This gives the protein CASSPLNGELFF. This chain joins TRBV19 and TRBJ2-2; D ambiguous. The CDR3 loop spans 12 amino acids. The germline gives CDR1 LNHDA, CDR2 SQIVND (reference sequence). The ends were cut back, 5 bases at V and 7 bases at J, with 8 bases in the middle.

This clone was observed a single time. The rearrangement uses TRBV28 and TRBJ2-3, with D maybe TRBD2 (5 bases). The length of the CDR3 is 15 residues. Deletions cut 7 bases from V and 0 bases from J, with 14 bases between. CDR1 is MDHEN, CDR2 SYDVKM, per germline. The CDR3: CASTTRGMSTDTQYF. In DNA, the CDR3 is TGTGCCAGCACTACCCGGGGAATGAGCACAGATACGCAGTATTTT.